The 26 T cell receptor beta chains listed next were all sequenced from one sample in a study of monozygotic twins with inflammatory bowel disease. TCRdb re-called the 5' RACE reads and shows each CDR3 protein once, DNA omitted. Its table lists 190,000 or so distinct CDR3 sequences. Sequenced: blood. These receptors were taken from a human donor with ulcerative colitis or Crohn's disease, or a healthy co-twin of an affected twin (not recorded which).

The chain has TRBV4-2 and TRBJ1-1; TCRdb proposes TRBD1, but this gene call is untestable without DNA. CDR3 length: 14 residues. The germline CDR1 and CDR2 sequences are LGHNA and YNFKEQ. CDR3 sequence: CAGSPTGGNAEAFF.

V gene TRBV7-2 combines with J gene TRBJ2-3; the TCRdb call, TRBD1, lacks DNA for checking. The germline V gene encodes CDR1 SGHTA and CDR2 FQGNSA. CDR3 length equals 14 residues. The CDR3: CASTPRGFTDTQYF.

The chain carries TRBV14 and TRBJ1-2; TCRdb's assignment of TRBD1 cannot be checked, as there is no DNA. This CDR3 is built from 14 residues. Per germline, CDR1 SGHDN and CDR2 FVKESK. CDR3 amino acids: CASSFGQVRHGYTF.

The rearrangement uses TRBV18 and TRBJ2-5. Germline CDR1 and CDR2: KGHSH and LQKENI. The CDR3 loop spans 11 amino acids. CDR3 in amino acids: CASSPRGVSYF.

The chain joins TRBV6-5 to TRBJ2-3; the D call from TCRdb, TRBD1, cannot be confirmed without DNA. The CDR3 covers 17 residues. Germline lookup yields CDR1 MNHEY and CDR2 SVGAGI. The CDR3 region is CASSYSPGTAYTDTQYF.

The V call is TRBV12-3 or TRBV12-4, the J call TRBJ1-1. The CDR3 loop spans 13 amino acids. This chain's CDR3 is CASTLTGNTEAFF.

The chain has TRBV7-2 and TRBJ2-1; TCRdb's assignment of TRBD1 cannot be checked, as there is no DNA. The CDR3 contains 15 residues. Germline V gene lookup returns CDR1 SGHTA and CDR2 FQGNSA. The CDR3 loop is CASSLRWGQTTEQFF. Variable domain in full (rest from reference TRBV7-2 and TRBJ2-1): GAGVSQSPSNKVTEKGKDVELRCDPISGHTALYWYRQSLGQGLEFLIYFQGNSAPDKSGLPSDRFSAERTGGSVSTLTIQRTQQEDSAVYLCASSLRWGQTTEQFFGPGTRLTVL.

The rearrangement links TRBV5-5 to TRBJ1-4. The CDR3 has 13 amino acids. The germline V gene has CDR1 SGHKS and CDR2 YYEKEE (reference sequence). The CDR3 spells CASSSTVSEKLFF.

This rearrangement joins TRBV2 to TRBJ1-1; TCRdb's D call, TRBD1, is unchecked because there is no DNA. The germline V gene has CDR1 SNHLY and CDR2 FYNNEI. This CDR3 region has 13 residues. CDR3 loop: CASKGQMNTEAFF.

The chain has TRBV18 and TRBJ1-2; TCRdb picks TRBD1, but there is no DNA to check that call. The CDR3 has 14 residues. Per the germline V gene, CDR1 is KGHSH and CDR2 is LQKENI. The CDR3 loop reads CASSQGQGGQGYTF.

The chain employs TRBV20-1 and TRBJ1-2; there is no DNA to check the TCRdb D call of TRBD1. There are 12 residues in the CDR3. CDR1 DFQATT and CDR2 SNEGSKA come from the germline V gene (reference sequence). CDR3 loop: CSAGGKNYGYTF.

V usage is TRBV5-1 and J usage is TRBJ1-2; TCRdb's assignment of TRBD1 cannot be checked, as there is no DNA. Germline V CDR1 and CDR2: SGHRS, YFSETQ. The CDR3 has 14 residues. The CDR3 here is CASSVDRDDYGYTF.

The chain combines TRBV5-1 with TRBJ2-1; absent DNA, TCRdb's TRBD2 call cannot be checked. Germline V gene sequence: CDR1 SGHRS, CDR2 YFSETQ. This CDR3 comprises 17 residues. The CDR3: CASSLALADPSYNEQFF.

The V and J genes are TRBV6-1 and TRBJ1-5. This CDR3 region has 13 residues. CDR1 and CDR2 (germline): MNHNS, SASEGT. This CDR3 reads CASSESYDLPQHF.

This chain joins TRBV20-1 and TRBJ1-2; TCRdb's D call of TRBD1 is untestable without DNA. Germline values: CDR1 DFQATT, CDR2 SNEGSKA (reference sequence). The CDR3 consists of 12 residues. The CDR3 protein is CSAGGGGYGYTF.

The chain uses TRBV20-1 and TRBJ2-1; TCRdb selects TRBD1, and the lack of DNA leaves this call unchecked. This CDR3 spans 15 amino acids. Per germline, CDR1 DFQATT and CDR2 SNEGSKA (reference sequence). CDR3: CSASDWDPAYNEQFF.

The V call is TRBV10-3, the J call TRBJ2-7. There are 16 residues in the CDR3. Germline V gene lookup returns CDR1 ENHRY and CDR2 SYGVKD. CDR3 protein: CAISESLGTTYYEQYF.

The gene calls are TRBV4-1 and TRBJ1-5; TCRdb outputs TRBD1, but without DNA this stays unchecked. The CDR3 consists of 16 residues. CDR1 is MGHRA, CDR2 YSYEKL, per germline. CDR3 sequence reads: CASSRTDRGGNQPQHF.

The chain employs TRBV20-1 and TRBJ2-7; TCRdb's D call, TRBD1, is unchecked because there is no DNA. Germline V gene lookup returns CDR1 DFQATT and CDR2 SNEGSKA (reference sequence). The CDR3 length is 13 residues. CDR3: CSARDRTEYEQYF.

The rearrangement links TRBV4-1 to TRBJ1-3; TCRdb outputs TRBD1, but without DNA this stays unchecked. Germline V lookup: CDR1 MGHRA, CDR2 YSYEKL. This CDR3 has 13 residues. The CDR3 is CASSQDTRVTIYF.

The genes are TRBV7-9 and TRBJ1-4. The CDR3 totals 14 residues. In germline, CDR1 is SEHNR, CDR2 FQNEAQ (reference sequence). The CDR3 reads CASSFWRGDEKLFF.

The genes are TRBV12-3 or TRBV12-4 and TRBJ1-5; TCRdb picks TRBD1, but there is no DNA to check that call. The CDR3 is 15 residues long. The CDR3 sequence: CASSSRDRGMQPQHF.

The gene calls are TRBV5-1 and TRBJ1-4. The V gene's germline CDR1 is SGHRS and CDR2 YFSETQ. The CDR3 spans 18 residues. Here the CDR3 reads CASSLVAGNIATNEKLFF.

The chain has TRBV12-3 or TRBV12-4 and TRBJ1-2; as DNA is missing, the TRBD1 call by TCRdb cannot be tested. The CDR3 covers 11 residues. The CDR3 sequence: CASSPGPREHF.

The rearrangement links TRBV7-2 to TRBJ2-3; TCRdb indicates TRBD1, and absent DNA this call remains unverified. The length of the CDR3 is 15 residues. Looked up from germline, CDR1 is SGHTA and CDR2 is FQGNSA. CDR3 sequence: CASSSDRTRTDTQYF.

The CDR3 is CASSQDTSNQPQHF. The gene calls are TRBV3-1 and TRBJ1-5. The CDR3 covers 14 residues. Germline CDR1 reads LGHDT; CDR2 reads YNNKEL (reference sequence).